A selection of T cell receptor beta chains follows, all from one sample in a study of vaccination effects on CD4 cells after COVID-19. Profiled with immunoSEQ multiplex PCR; TCRdb holds only in-frame clones, not every one. The profile shows tens of thousands of clones, about 70% of them singletons. Their antigens remain unidentified. Sequences were derived from CD4+ T cells from PBMCs cultured with HCoV-NL63 spike peptides, sampled before COVID-19 vaccination. These TCRs come from a human donor who received a COVID-19 vaccine. Both conserved end residues are part of each CDR3. The order of the fields is D gene, J gene, V gene, clone size, CDR3 DNA, CDR3 protein. A D gene is named only where the DNA matches it firmly. Some rows mark clone size as missing; the rest say once, few, many or name a class of expanded clone.

.,TRBJ1-4,TRBV28,.,TGTGCCAGCTCACCACCGGGGGGGGTTTTTGAAAAACTGTTTTTT,CASSPPGGVFEKLFF
.,TRBJ1-5,TRBV28,few,TGTGCCAGCAGTTTATTAGGGATCGGGCAGCCCCAGCATTTT,CASSLLGIGQPQHF
TRBD2,TRBJ2-3,TRBV19,.,TGTGCCAGTAGTATAACTAGCGGGGGGGCAGATACGCAGTATTTT,CASSITSGGADTQYF
.,TRBJ1-2,TRBV7-3,.,TGTGCCAGCAGCCCTTCAGCGCTCTTTAACTATGGCTACACCTTC,CASSPSALFNYGYTF
.,TRBJ1-6,TRBV6-5,.,TGTGCCAGCAGTTACTCGACCAGGACAAATTCACCCCTCCACTTT,CASSYSTRTNSPLHF
.,TRBJ1-6,TRBV7-3,few,TGTGCCAGCTCCCGGGACGGAAATTCACCCCTCCACTTT,CASSRDGNSPLHF
.,TRBJ2-2,TRBV12-5,once,TGTGCTAGTGGCCAGAGGTGGGACGGGGAGCTGTTTTTT,CASGQRWDGELFF
TRBD2,TRBJ2-5,TRBV3-1/TRBV3-2,.,TGTGCCAGTGTCGTCGGACTAGCGACTCAGGGGGAGACCCAGTACTTC,CASVVGLATQGETQYF
.,TRBJ2-3,TRBV28,once,TGTGCCAGCAGTTTAGGGAGCCGTCTGAGCACAGATACGCAGTATTTT,CASSLGSRLSTDTQYF
.,TRBJ1-4,TRBV27,.,TGTGCCAGCAGTCGAGTGGGGGTTAACGATGAAAAACTGTTTTTT,CASSRVGVNDEKLFF
.,TRBJ2-1,TRBV19,.,TGTGCCAGTACCCCTACCGGGACCCCCTACAATGAGCAGTTCTTC,CASTPTGTPYNEQFF
.,TRBJ1-1,TRBV15,.,TGTGCCACCAGCAGAGATGCCCCACATCTTTTCACTGAAGCTTTCTTT,CATSRDAPHLFTEAFF
TRBD1,TRBJ2-1,TRBV4-2,.,TGTGCCAGCAGCCAAGATGGGACAGGTAACTCCTACAATGAGCAGTTCTTC,CASSQDGTGNSYNEQFF
TRBD1,TRBJ1-3,TRBV7-9,few,TGTGCCAGCAGCTCCGCGACAGGGGGCAAAAACACCATATATTTT,CASSSATGGKNTIYF
TRBD1,TRBJ2-1,TRBV6-5,.,TGTGCCAGCAGCTGGGGACAGTACAATGAGCAGTTCTTC,CASSWGQYNEQFF
TRBD1,TRBJ2-3,TRBV6-5,.,TGTGCCAGCGGGACAGATAATACGCAGTATTTT,CASGTDNTQYF
TRBD2,TRBJ2-5,TRBV5-1,.,TGCGCCAGCAGCTTGATTTGGGGTAGCGGGGGAGCCACACCCCAAGAGACCCAGTACTTC,CASSLIWGSGGATPQETQYF
TRBD2,TRBJ2-3,TRBV9,.,TGTGCCAGCAGCGTATCAAGTTGGCTAGCGGACACAGATACGCAGTATTTT,CASSVSSWLADTDTQYF
TRBD2,TRBJ2-3,TRBV24-1,.,TGTGCCACCAGTGATTCTCCTAGCGGACGCACAGATACGCAGTATTTT,CATSDSPSGRTDTQYF
.,TRBJ2-2,TRBV11-2,few,TGTGCCAGCAGCTTAGGAGTGTCAACCACCGGGGAGCTGTTTTTT,CASSLGVSTTGELFF
.,TRBJ1-2,TRBV5-1,.,TGCGCCAGCAGCTTGGGGGCAGCAGGGGACTATGGCTACACCTTC,CASSLGAAGDYGYTF
.,TRBJ2-6,TRBV24-1,.,TGTGCCACCAGTGACCCTTCTGGGGCCAACGTCCTGACTTTC,CATSDPSGANVLTF
.,TRBJ2-5,TRBV21-1,.,TGTGCCAGCAGCAAAGGAGGGATGGGGACTAACAAACTAGGGCGAGAGACCCAGTACTTC,CASSKGGMGTNKLGRETQYF